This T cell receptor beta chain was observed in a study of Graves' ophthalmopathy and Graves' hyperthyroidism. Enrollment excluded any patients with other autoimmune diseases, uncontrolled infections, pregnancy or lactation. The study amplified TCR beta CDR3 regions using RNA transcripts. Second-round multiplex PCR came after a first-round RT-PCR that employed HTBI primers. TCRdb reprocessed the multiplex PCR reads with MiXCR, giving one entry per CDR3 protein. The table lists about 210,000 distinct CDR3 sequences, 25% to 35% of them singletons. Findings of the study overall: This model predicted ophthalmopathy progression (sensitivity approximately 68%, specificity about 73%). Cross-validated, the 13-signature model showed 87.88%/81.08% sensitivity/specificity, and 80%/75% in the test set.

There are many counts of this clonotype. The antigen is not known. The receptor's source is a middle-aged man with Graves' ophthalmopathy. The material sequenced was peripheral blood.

The CDR3 nucleotides read TGTGCCAGCAGCGCTACCGGGACTGCCCCAGAGACCCAGTACTTC. Translation gives CASSATGTAPETQYF. The chain couples TRBV9 to TRBJ2-5; TRBD2 is a possible D gene (6 bases). Trimming left V 3 bases short and J 4 bases short, with 16 bases between. CDR1 is SGDLS and CDR2 is YYNGEE in the germline V gene. This CDR3 is 15 amino acids long. The complete variable domain, with remaining parts taken from reference TRBV9 and TRBJ2-5, reads DSGVTQTPKHLITATGQRVTLRCSPRSGDLSVYWYQQSLDQGLQFLIQYYNGEERAKGNILERFSAQQFPDLHSELNLSSLELGDSALYFCASSATGTAPETQYFGPGTRLLVL.